Below, 18 T cell receptor beta chains from the same sample are listed, as sequenced in a study of shared T cell receptors in the human thymus. Clones were sequenced by immunoSEQ multiplex PCR, and TCRdb holds only the in-frame ones, with some missing. Here the sample spans around 340,000 clones, approximately 95% being singletons. Sample: thymocytes. Source of these receptors: a human donor.

In this sample, this clone turned up once. The V call is TRBV28, the J call TRBJ1-1, with D tentatively TRBD1 (5 bases). Looked up from germline, CDR1 is MDHEN and CDR2 is SYDVKM. The CDR3 is 16 residues long. Trimming removed 6 bases at V and 3 bases at J, with 20 bases between. The CDR3 DNA sequence: TGTGCCAGCAGCCCCGGCCCTTGGGGCCTAGACACTGAAGCTTTCTTT. Protein product: CASSPGPWGLDTEAFF.

This chain uses TRBV28 with TRBJ1-2, with 10 bases aligning to TRBD1. With 8 bases clipped from V and 4 bases from J, the junction kept 10 bases outside the gene matches. Germline V gene data show CDR1 as MDHEN and CDR2 as SYDVKM. The CDR3 length is 15 residues. This chain's CDR3 is CASLTGTGDSYGYTF. CDR3 sequence (DNA): TGTGCCAGCCTCACCGGGACAGGGGATAGCTATGGCTACACCTTC.

The chain is built from TRBV5-8 and TRBJ2-7; 7 bases are shared with TRBD2. Unmatched junction bases numbered 9, after V lost 4 bases and J lost 5 bases. The germline gives CDR1 SGHTS, CDR2 YDEGEE. This CDR3 contains 14 residues. In DNA, the CDR3 is TGTGCCAGCAGCCGGAGGGGACTATCCAACGAGCAGTACTTC. Translated, it gives CASSRRGLSNEQYF.

The chain links TRBV7-9 to TRBJ2-5, with D maybe TRBD2 (7 bases). The ends were cut back, 1 base at V and 1 base at J, with 16 bases in the middle. Germline V gene data show CDR1 as SEHNR and CDR2 as FQNEAQ (reference sequence). The CDR3 sequence is 17 residues long. In DNA, the CDR3 is TGTGCCAGCAGCTTAGGTAGGGGGGGTGGCGGCCAAGAGACCCAGTACTTC. Amino acids: CASSLGRGGGGQETQYF.

This clone occurred once. The chain is built from TRBV28 and TRBJ2-1; 9 bases align to TRBD2. V was pared by 4 bases and J by 5 bases, with 6 bases of the junction left unmatched. Germline CDR1 MDHEN, CDR2 SYDVKM. CDR3 length equals 15 residues. CDR3 region: CASSWGLADNNEQFF. The CDR3 DNA is TGTGCCAGCAGTTGGGGACTAGCCGACAACAATGAGCAGTTCTTC. Looking up the rest from reference TRBV28 and TRBJ2-1 gives the full variable domain: DVKVTQSSRYLVKRTGEKVFLECVQDMDHENMFWYRQDPGLGLRLIYFSYDVKMKEKGDIPEGYSVSREKKERFSLILESASTNQTSMYLCASSWGLADNNEQFFGPGTRLTVL.

This rearrangement joins TRBV6-1 to TRBJ1-3; no reliable D call. The CDR3 contains 15 residues. V lost 2 bases and J lost 0, with 8 bases in between. CDR1 and CDR2 from the germline V gene are MNHNS and SASEGT. The CDR3, as DNA: TGTGCCAGCAGTGAAAACGGAAACTCTGGAAACACCATATATTTT. It encodes CASSENGNSGNTIYF.

The V gene is TRBV27, the J gene TRBJ2-7; D unresolved. Germline V gene sequence: CDR1 MNHEY, CDR2 SMNVEV (reference sequence). The CDR3 is 16 amino acids. The V and J ends lost 5 bases and 5 bases respectively, with 22 bases between them. The CDR3 DNA reads as TGTGCCAGCAGTCCAAGGGTTCCCGCCCCCCTCCACGAGCAGTACTTC. As protein: CASSPRVPAPLHEQYF.

This clone occurred once. The gene calls are TRBV5-4 and TRBJ2-7; possibly TRBD1 for D (6 bases). CDR1 is SGHNT, CDR2 YYREEE, per germline (reference sequence). V was pared by 3 bases and J by 6 bases, with 31 bases between. CDR3 length: 19 amino acids. The CDR3 loop is CASSSVTGHGQSLKCEQYF. The CDR3 nucleotides read TGTGCCAGCAGCTCGGTCACAGGGCATGGCCAGTCCCTGAAGTGCGAGCAGTACTTC.

The V and J genes are TRBV5-1 and TRBJ2-1; a possible D gene is TRBD1 (6 bases). The CDR3 has 17 residues. V was cut by 2 bases and J by 9 bases, with 24 bases left in between. Germline loops: CDR1 SGHRS, CDR2 YFSETQ. CDR3 amino acids: CASSLRGPTGQMGEQFF. DNA of the CDR3: TGCGCCAGCAGCTTAAGGGGACCGACAGGTCAAATGGGTGAGCAGTTCTTC.

The chain couples TRBV28 to TRBJ2-6, with D hard to call. The germline V gene has CDR1 MDHEN and CDR2 SYDVKM. V was pared by 3 bases and J by 4 bases, with 19 bases between. The CDR3 sequence is 18 residues long. The CDR3 DNA reads TGTGCCAGCAGTTTCCGAAGGCGCAGGATCCTGGGGGCCAACGTCCTGACTTTC. Translation: CASSFRRRRILGANVLTF.

This clone was counted a single time. The genes are TRBV25-1 and TRBJ1-1, with a possible D match to TRBD1 (6 bases). V lost 4 bases and J lost 2, with 20 bases in between. The CDR3 consists of 17 residues. Germline-derived CDR1 and CDR2 are MGHDK and SYGVNS. The DNA for the CDR3 is TGTGCCAGCAGTGGGTTGGGGACACGGAGATTCAACACTGAAGCTTTCTTT. This sequence encodes CASSGLGTRRFNTEAFF. Filled out from reference TRBV25-1 and TRBJ1-1, the complete variable domain reads EADIYQTPRYLVIGTGKKITLECSQTMGHDKMYWYQQDPGMELHLIHYSYGVNSTEKGDLSSESTVSRIRTEHFPLTLESARPSHTSQYLCASSGLGTRRFNTEAFFGQGTRLTVV.

The chain employs TRBV27 and TRBJ2-1; the D gene is possibly TRBD2 (5 bases). The germline V and J ends were trimmed by 4 bases and 0 bases, with 13 bases remaining between them. In germline, CDR1 is MNHEY, CDR2 SMNVEV (reference sequence). The CDR3 contains 16 residues. As DNA, the CDR3 is TGTGCCAGCAGTTATACAAACCGGGACTCCTACAATGAGCAGTTCTTC. Its translation is CASSYTNRDSYNEQFF.

This sequence joins TRBV5-6 and TRBJ1-2; no clear D. The V end lost 0 bases, the J end lost 4 bases, and 10 bases lay between the germline ends. This CDR3 has 14 amino acids. The germline V gene encodes CDR1 SGHDT and CDR2 YYEEEE. The CDR3 spells CASSLVSTPYGYTF. The DNA of the CDR3 is TGTGCCAGCAGCTTGGTCAGCACACCCTATGGCTACACCTTC.

The chain employs TRBV7-6 and TRBJ2-7; D unclear. V gave up 8 bases and J gave up 1 base, with 15 bases separating them. This CDR3 region has 14 residues. Germline CDR1 SGHVS, CDR2 FNYEAQ. CDR3 DNA sequence: TGTGCCAGCTACTTCGACACGTTTTCCTACGAGCAGTACTTC. The encoded protein is CASYFDTFSYEQYF.

The CDR3 nucleotides read TGTGCCAGCAGCTTGGAGGGACAGTTCTACGAGCAGTACTTC. This translates into CASSLEGQFYEQYF. The chain employs TRBV11-2 and TRBJ2-7, with a weak D call TRBD1 (7 bases). Germline V gene sequence: CDR1 SGHAT, CDR2 FQNNGV. V lost 3 bases, J lost 3 bases, and 12 bases lay in between. The CDR3 spans 14 residues. The full variable domain, rest sourced from reference TRBV11-2 and TRBJ2-7, is EAGVAQSPRYKIIEKRQSVAFWCNPISGHATLYWYQQILGQGPKLLIQFQNNGVVDDSQLPKDRFSAERLKGVDSTLKIQPAKLEDSAVYLCASSLEGQFYEQYFGPGTRLTVT.

This chain uses TRBV9 with TRBJ1-5; the D gene is possibly TRBD1 (5 bases). V lost 4 bases to trimming and J lost 6 bases, with 20 bases between them. This CDR3 is 16 amino acids long. The germline V gene encodes CDR1 SGDLS and CDR2 YYNGEE. The CDR3 spells CASSPGPGRGGQPQHF. The CDR3 bases are TGTGCCAGCAGCCCAGGCCCAGGGAGAGGAGGTCAGCCCCAGCATTTT.

This clone was seen just once. The chain uses TRBV18 and TRBJ2-1, with a tentative D call TRBD1 (6 bases). The germline V gene has CDR1 KGHSH and CDR2 LQKENI. V was trimmed by 3 bases and J by 0 bases, leaving 12 bases between them. This CDR3 is 16 amino acids long. This chain's CDR3 is CASSPIDRSSYNEQFF. In DNA, the CDR3 is TGTGCCAGCTCACCCATCGACAGGAGCTCCTACAATGAGCAGTTCTTC.

The rearrangement uses TRBV15 and TRBJ1-2; a weak D match, TRBD1 (5 bases). Germline lookup yields CDR1 LNHNV and CDR2 YYDKDF (reference sequence). Deletions cut 3 bases from V and 4 bases from J, with 12 bases between. CDR3 size: 14 residues. The CDR3 DNA follows: TGTGCCACCAGCAGGACAGCCTGTGGCTATGGCTACACCTTC. Translating it yields CATSRTACGYGYTF.